The rows below give T cell receptor beta chains drawn from one sample of a study of response to subunit inactivated influenza vaccine. TCRdb fed the RT-PCR reads into MiXCR, producing one record per CDR3 protein. The sample has some 520,000 distinct CDR3 sequences, about 15% seen once; the top ten hold 3% to 3.5%. The material sequenced was CD4+ T cells sorted from PBMCs, taken roughly 24 months after vaccination. These receptors came from a man aged 50-75 years who received an inactivated influenza vaccine. CDR3s include the opening cysteine and the closing phenylalanine or tryptophan. A D gene is named only where the DNA matches it firmly. Size is stated for part of the rows, as once, few or many counts, or as a class when the clone is expanded.

V: TRBV5-1; size: many; J: TRBJ2-7; D: TRBD1; CDR3: CASSRDRTYSYEQYF; DNA: TGCGCCAGCAGCAGGGACAGGACTTACTCCTACGAGCAGTACTTC
V: TRBV10-3; size: NA; J: TRBJ2-2; D: TRBD2; CDR3: CAISDSSGVSGELFF; DNA: TGTGCCATCAGTGATTCTAGCGGGGTATCCGGGGAGCTGTTTTTT
V: TRBV5-1; size: few; J: TRBJ2-5; D: NA; CDR3: CASSFRQETQYF; DNA: TGCGCCAGCAGCTTTCGGCAAGAGACCCAGTACTTC
V: TRBV20-1; size: NA; J: TRBJ2-6; D: NA; CDR3: CSALSSGANVLTF; DNA: TGCAGTGCCCTTAGCTCTGGGGCCAACGTCCTGACTTTC
V: TRBV29-1; size: few; J: TRBJ2-1; D: NA; CDR3: CSVRQHNEQFF; DNA: TGCAGCGTTCGACAGCACAATGAGCAGTTCTTC
V: TRBV6-1; size: NA; J: TRBJ2-2; D: TRBD1; CDR3: CASSRSTGVGGELFF; DNA: TGTGCCAGCAGCCGATCCACAGGGGTGGGCGGGGAGCTGTTTTTT
V: TRBV3-1; size: NA; J: TRBJ2-2; D: NA; CDR3: CASSQTTGELFF; DNA: TGTGCCAGCAGCCAAACTACCGGGGAGCTGTTTTTT
V: TRBV10-3; size: many; J: TRBJ1-1; D: NA; CDR3: CAITDAPPNTEAFF; DNA: TGTGCCATCACCGACGCGCCGCCGAACACTGAAGCTTTCTTT
V: TRBV5-6; size: many; J: TRBJ1-5; D: TRBD1; CDR3: CASNNRDRDQPQHF; DNA: TGTGCCAGCAACAACCGGGACAGAGATCAGCCCCAGCATTTT
V: TRBV29-1; size: few; J: TRBJ2-1; D: TRBD2; CDR3: CSVQKRPSGLNEQFF; DNA: TGCAGCGTTCAAAAGCGGCCTAGCGGGCTCAATGAGCAGTTCTTC
V: TRBV20-1; size: NA; J: TRBJ2-7; D: NA; CDR3: CSARPDIYEQYF; DNA: TGCAGTGCTAGACCGGACATCTACGAGCAGTACTTC
V: TRBV10-2; size: NA; J: TRBJ1-1; D: NA; CDR3: CASRRGGGNTEAFF; DNA: TGCGCCAGCAGGAGGGGGGGGGGAAACACTGAAGCTTTCTTT
V: TRBV25-1; size: NA; J: TRBJ1-4; D: NA; CDR3: CASSESAGTNEKLFF; DNA: TGTGCCAGCAGTGAATCAGCAGGGACTAATGAAAAACTGTTTTTT
V: TRBV7-9; size: NA; J: TRBJ2-3; D: NA; CDR3: CASSLVVLAGPDTQYF; DNA: TGTGCCAGCAGCTTAGTTGTTCTGGCAGGGCCAGATACGCAGTATTTT
V: TRBV7-8; size: NA; J: TRBJ2-7; D: TRBD2; CDR3: CASAAGEIYEQYF; DNA: TGTGCCAGCGCAGCGGGAGAGATCTACGAGCAGTACTTC
V: TRBV5-1; size: NA; J: TRBJ1-1; D: NA; CDR3: CASREPGHTEAFF; DNA: TGCGCCAGCAGAGAGCCTGGTCACACTGAAGCTTTCTTT
V: TRBV9; size: NA; J: TRBJ2-3; D: NA; CDR3: CASSVGGSSTDTQYF; DNA: TGTGCCAGCAGCGTAGGAGGGTCAAGCACAGATACGCAGTATTTT
V: TRBV12-3/TRBV12-4; size: many; J: TRBJ2-3; D: NA; CDR3: CASTPSVDTQYF; DNA: TGTGCCAGCACCCCCTCGGTAGATACGCAGTATTTT
V: TRBV2; size: few; J: TRBJ2-2; D: NA; CDR3: CASVGGSNTGELFF; DNA: TGTGCCAGCGTTGGCGGTTCGAACACCGGGGAGCTGTTTTTT
V: TRBV4-1; size: NA; J: TRBJ1-3; D: TRBD1; CDR3: CASSQDPDRVNGNTIYF; DNA: TGCGCCAGCAGCCAAGACCCCGACAGGGTGAACGGAAACACCATATATTTT
V: TRBV20-1; size: few; J: TRBJ2-7; D: NA; CDR3: CSARVSAYEQYF; DNA: TGCAGTGCTAGAGTATCGGCTTACGAGCAGTACTTC
V: TRBV29-1; size: many; J: TRBJ1-5; D: NA; CDR3: CSVSLNTGGTQHF; DNA: TGCAGCGTTTCCCTGAATACTGGGGGAACCCAGCATTTT
V: TRBV12-3/TRBV12-4; size: many; J: TRBJ2-1; D: TRBD1; CDR3: CASSRQGANSDNEQFF; DNA: TGTGCCAGCAGCCGACAGGGGGCGAATAGCGACAATGAGCAGTTCTTC
V: TRBV20-1; size: NA; J: TRBJ1-1; D: TRBD1; CDR3: CSARPYRGRNEAFF; DNA: TGCAGTGCTAGACCTTACAGGGGGCGAAATGAAGCTTTCTTT
V: TRBV11-1; size: many; J: TRBJ2-1; D: TRBD1; CDR3: CASSLEGQLNEQFF; DNA: TGTGCCAGCAGCTTAGAGGGACAGCTCAATGAGCAGTTCTTC
V: TRBV24-1; size: NA; J: TRBJ2-1; D: TRBD2; CDR3: CATSDHRLAGSNEQFF; DNA: TGTGCCACCAGTGATCACCGACTAGCGGGGTCCAATGAGCAGTTCTTC
V: TRBV14; size: NA; J: TRBJ1-2; D: NA; CDR3: CASSQEPYGYTF; DNA: TGTGCCAGCAGCCAAGAGCCCTATGGCTACACCTTC
V: TRBV20-1; size: NA; J: TRBJ2-3; D: TRBD2; CDR3: CSARKTSGGTDTQYF; DNA: TGCAGTGCTAGAAAGACTAGCGGGGGCACAGATACGCAGTATTTT
V: TRBV5-6; size: NA; J: TRBJ1-1; D: NA; CDR3: CASSPGPTNTEAFF; DNA: TGTGCCAGCAGTCCCGGGCCAACTAACACTGAAGCTTTCTTT
V: TRBV4-2; size: few; J: TRBJ2-5; D: NA; CDR3: CASSQGGGGGSSQETQYF; DNA: TGTGCCAGCAGCCAAGGCGGGGGCGGCGGATCCTCACAAGAGACCCAGTACTTC
V: TRBV7-9; size: few; J: TRBJ2-7; D: NA; CDR3: CASSLGVSSIYEQYF; DNA: TGTGCCAGCAGCTTAGGTGTCAGTAGCATCTACGAGCAGTACTTC
V: TRBV7-9; size: NA; J: TRBJ1-1; D: NA; CDR3: CASSSQLEVGAFF; DNA: TGTGCCAGCAGCTCGCAACTTGAGGTGGGGGCTTTCTTT
V: TRBV29-1; size: NA; J: TRBJ2-2; D: NA; CDR3: CSVGGLRGGTGELFF; DNA: TGCAGCGTCGGGGGACTTCGAGGGGGGACCGGGGAGCTGTTTTTT
V: TRBV20-1; size: few; J: TRBJ2-7; D: NA; CDR3: CSARPRRPEEQYF; DNA: TGCAGTGCTAGACCTCGGCGGCCGGAGGAGCAGTACTTC
V: TRBV6-2/TRBV6-3; size: many; J: TRBJ2-5; D: NA; CDR3: CASSYHEETYQETQYF; DNA: TGTGCCAGCAGTTACCATGAGGAGACCTACCAAGAGACCCAGTACTTC
V: TRBV18; size: NA; J: TRBJ2-3; D: NA; CDR3: CASSPSAGRADTQYF; DNA: TGTGCCAGCTCACCGTCTGCAGGCAGGGCAGATACGCAGTATTTT
V: TRBV28; size: many; J: TRBJ2-7; D: TRBD2; CDR3: CASRRTSGRGSYEQYF; DNA: TGTGCCAGCAGGAGGACTAGCGGGAGAGGATCCTACGAGCAGTACTTC
V: TRBV20-1; size: NA; J: TRBJ1-2; D: TRBD1; CDR3: CSASDRVAGYTF; DNA: TGCAGTGCTAGCGACAGGGTGGCTGGCTACACCTTC
V: TRBV12-3/TRBV12-4; size: few; J: TRBJ1-3; D: NA; CDR3: CASSFPGGGRNTIYF; DNA: TGTGCCAGCAGTTTCCCGGGTGGTGGGAGAAACACCATATATTTT
V: TRBV6-4; size: few; J: TRBJ2-7; D: NA; CDR3: CASNGYRHTYEQYF; DNA: TGTGCCAGCAATGGATACAGGCATACCTACGAGCAGTACTTC
V: TRBV20-1; size: few; J: TRBJ1-1; D: TRBD1; CDR3: CSANTGGDTEAFF; DNA: TGCAGTGCTAATACAGGGGGCGACACTGAAGCTTTCTTT
V: TRBV20-1; size: few; J: TRBJ1-5; D: TRBD1; CDR3: CSARGTGDQPQHF; DNA: TGCAGTGCTCGAGGGACAGGGGATCAGCCCCAGCATTTT
V: TRBV7-2; size: NA; J: TRBJ2-7; D: TRBD2; CDR3: CASSKRESYEQYF; DNA: TGTGCCAGCAGCAAGCGGGAAAGCTACGAGCAGTACTTC
V: TRBV27; size: NA; J: TRBJ2-1; D: TRBD2; CDR3: CASSPSASGFYNEQFF; DNA: TGTGCCAGCAGTCCATCGGCTAGCGGTTTTTACAATGAGCAGTTCTTC
V: TRBV11-2; size: NA; J: TRBJ2-7; D: NA; CDR3: CASDLGGYEQYF; DNA: TGTGCCAGCGACCTGGGGGGTTACGAGCAGTACTTC
V: TRBV3-1; size: NA; J: TRBJ2-1; D: TRBD2; CDR3: CASSPLAGGRVEQFF; DNA: TGTGCCAGCAGCCCCTTGGCGGGAGGGCGCGTTGAGCAGTTCTTC
V: TRBV6-2/TRBV6-3; size: few; J: TRBJ2-5; D: TRBD2; CDR3: CASSSPWGLADQKTQYF; DNA: TGTGCCAGCAGTTCCCCTTGGGGACTAGCGGACCAGAAGACCCAGTACTTC
V: TRBV2; size: once; J: TRBJ2-2; D: NA; CDR3: CASKAGPRTGELFF; DNA: TGTGCCAGCAAAGCAGGGCCGAGGACCGGGGAGCTGTTTTTT
V: TRBV5-6; size: NA; J: TRBJ1-1; D: NA; CDR3: CASSLKGLKDTEAFF; DNA: TGTGCCAGCAGCTTAAAAGGACTGAAGGACACTGAAGCTTTCTTT
V: TRBV7-2; size: NA; J: TRBJ2-3; D: TRBD2; CDR3: CASSIAGTRRTDTQYF; DNA: TGTGCCAGCAGCATCGCCGGGACTAGGCGCACAGATACGCAGTATTTT
V: TRBV6-1; size: NA; J: TRBJ2-1; D: NA; CDR3: CASSRSLRNEQFF; DNA: TGTGCCAGCAGTCGAAGCCTTAGAAACGAGCAGTTCTTC
V: TRBV5-1; size: few; J: TRBJ2-5; D: TRBD2; CDR3: CASSWTSTETQYF; DNA: TGCGCCAGCAGCTGGACTAGCACGGAGACCCAGTACTTC